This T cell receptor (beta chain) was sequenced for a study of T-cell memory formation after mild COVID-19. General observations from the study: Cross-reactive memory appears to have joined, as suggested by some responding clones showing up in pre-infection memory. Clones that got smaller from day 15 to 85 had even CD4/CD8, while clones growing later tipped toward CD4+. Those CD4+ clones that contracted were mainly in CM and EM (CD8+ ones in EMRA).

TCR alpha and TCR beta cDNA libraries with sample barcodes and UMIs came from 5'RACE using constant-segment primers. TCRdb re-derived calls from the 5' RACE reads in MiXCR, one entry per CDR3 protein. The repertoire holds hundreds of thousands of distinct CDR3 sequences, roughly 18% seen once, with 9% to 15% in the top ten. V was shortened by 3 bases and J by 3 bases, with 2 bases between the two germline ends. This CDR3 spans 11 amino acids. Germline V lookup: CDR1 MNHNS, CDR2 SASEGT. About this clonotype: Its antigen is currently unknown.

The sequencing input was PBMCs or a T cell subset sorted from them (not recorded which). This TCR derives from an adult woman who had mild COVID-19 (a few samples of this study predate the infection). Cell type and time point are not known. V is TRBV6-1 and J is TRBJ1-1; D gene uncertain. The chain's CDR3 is CASSDYTEAFF. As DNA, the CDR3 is TGTGCCAGCAGTGATTACACTGAAGCTTTCTTT.